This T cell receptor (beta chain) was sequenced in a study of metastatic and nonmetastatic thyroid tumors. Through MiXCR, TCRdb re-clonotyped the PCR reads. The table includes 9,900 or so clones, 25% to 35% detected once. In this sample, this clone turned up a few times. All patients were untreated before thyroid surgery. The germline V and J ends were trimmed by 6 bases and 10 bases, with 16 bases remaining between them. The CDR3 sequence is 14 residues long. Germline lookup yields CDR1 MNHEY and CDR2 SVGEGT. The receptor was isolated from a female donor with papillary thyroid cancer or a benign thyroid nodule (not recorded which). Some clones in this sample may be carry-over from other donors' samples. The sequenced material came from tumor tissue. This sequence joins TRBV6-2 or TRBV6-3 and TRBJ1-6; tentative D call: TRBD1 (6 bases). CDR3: CASSQNGQGSPLHF. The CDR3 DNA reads TGTGCCAGCAGCCAGAACGGCCAGGGGTCACCCCTCCACTTT.